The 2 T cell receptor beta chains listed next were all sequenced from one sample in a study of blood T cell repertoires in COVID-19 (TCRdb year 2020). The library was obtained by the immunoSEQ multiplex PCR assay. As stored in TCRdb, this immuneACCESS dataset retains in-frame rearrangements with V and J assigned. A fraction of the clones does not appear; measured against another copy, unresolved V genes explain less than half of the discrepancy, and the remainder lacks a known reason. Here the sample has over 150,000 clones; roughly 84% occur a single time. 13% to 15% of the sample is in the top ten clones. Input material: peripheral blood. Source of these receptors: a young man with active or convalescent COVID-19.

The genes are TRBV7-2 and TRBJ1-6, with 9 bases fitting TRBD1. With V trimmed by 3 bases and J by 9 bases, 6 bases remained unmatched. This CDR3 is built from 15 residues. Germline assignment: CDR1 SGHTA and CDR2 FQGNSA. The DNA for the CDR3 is TGTGCCAGCAGCTTCAATCGGGACAGGGCTTCACCCCTCCACTTT. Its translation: CASSFNRDRASPLHF.

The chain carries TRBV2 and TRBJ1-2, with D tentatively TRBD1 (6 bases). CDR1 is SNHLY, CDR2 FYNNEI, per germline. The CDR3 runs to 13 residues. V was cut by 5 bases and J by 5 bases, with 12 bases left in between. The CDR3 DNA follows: TGTGCCAGCAGTAAGGACAGTGGTTATGGCTACACCTTC. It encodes CASSKDSGYGYTF.